Listed below are T cell receptor beta chains from one sample, sequenced in a study of T cells after yellow fever vaccination. One entry per CDR3 protein, called by TCRdb with MiXCR from the 5' RACE reads. The table has some 600,000 distinct CDR3 sequences, about 17% seen once. Material: PBMCs, obtained 4 to 6 days after the first yellow fever vaccination. The receptors here all came from a man aged 18 to 30 who received the YFV17D yellow fever vaccine. CDR3s include the opening cysteine and the closing phenylalanine or tryptophan. D genes are given only for firm matches. Clone size, where shown, is once, few, many, or a class for clones that have expanded.

DNA	CDR3	J	V	D	size
TGTGCCAGCAGCTTAAGAGGCTTGGGGGAGCTGTTTTTT	CASSLRGLGELFF	TRBJ2-2	TRBV11-3	-	-
TGTGCCAGCACCTCCCGGGGGCGAGGGGGTAATGAAAAACTGTTTTTT	CASTSRGRGGNEKLFF	TRBJ1-4	TRBV3-1	-	few
TGTGCCAGCAGCTTGATAACTAGCGGAAGCGCCGGGGAGCTGTTTTTT	CASSLITSGSAGELFF	TRBJ2-2	TRBV5-6	TRBD2	-
TGTGCCAGCAGCGTAGGTCAGGGGGTCACTGAAGCTTTCTTT	CASSVGQGVTEAFF	TRBJ1-1	TRBV9	TRBD1	-
TGTGCCAGCAGCTTAGGGGGTTCTGGACAGGTTTATTCACCCCTCCACTTT	CASSLGGSGQVYSPLHF	TRBJ1-6	TRBV7-8	TRBD1	few
TGTGCCAGTAGTATAATCACCTACCCGAACACCGGGGAGCTGTTTTTT	CASSIITYPNTGELFF	TRBJ2-2	TRBV19	-	-
TGTGCCAGCAGCTTGGCCCCAGGGTCTGCGGGTGATGAGACCCAGTACTTC	CASSLAPGSAGDETQYF	TRBJ2-5	TRBV5-6	-	few
TGTGCCAGCAGCTTAGCGCCAGAGACCCAGTACTTC	CASSLAPETQYF	TRBJ2-5	TRBV7-2	-	-
TGTGCCAGCAGCTTATTGGCAGGCACTGATGGTACGCAGTATTTT	CASSLLAGTDGTQYF	TRBJ2-3	TRBV7-2	-	many
TGTGCCAGCAGCCGGACCGGGACAGGGGTTACCGAGCAGTACTTC	CASSRTGTGVTEQYF	TRBJ2-7	TRBV4-2	TRBD1	-
TGCGCCAGCAGCCTCGGGACTACCACTTACAATGAGCAGTTCTTC	CASSLGTTTYNEQFF	TRBJ2-1	TRBV4-1	TRBD2	-
TGCGCCAGCAGCCAAGATACGGACAGGGGGGAAGGTTGTGAGCAGTTCTTC	CASSQDTDRGEGCEQFF	TRBJ2-1	TRBV4-1	TRBD1	-
TGTGCCAGCAGTTACCGAGTCAGCCTGAACACTGAAGCTTTCTTT	CASSYRVSLNTEAFF	TRBJ1-1	TRBV6-5	-	few
TGTGCCAGCAGTTTAGGGCCCTGGTCCACAGATACGCAGTATTTT	CASSLGPWSTDTQYF	TRBJ2-3	TRBV12-3/TRBV12-4	-	-
TGTGCCAGCAGTTTTACAGGGGAGGGGGCTGAAGCTTTCTTT	CASSFTGEGAEAFF	TRBJ1-1	TRBV7-2	TRBD1	-
TGTGCCAGCAGGCCGGACACGTATAATTCACCCCTCCACTTT	CASRPDTYNSPLHF	TRBJ1-6	TRBV7-2	-	-
TGTGCCAGCAGCTCGGGACTAACAGTGAGGACCCAGTACTTC	CASSSGLTVRTQYF	TRBJ2-5	TRBV7-2	TRBD2	few
TGTGCCAGCTCATCTTCCGATTGGAGCACTGAAGCTTTCTTT	CASSSSDWSTEAFF	TRBJ1-1	TRBV18	-	-
TGTGCCAGCAGCTTCGCCTCAGGGGCGGAGGGCTACACCTTC	CASSFASGAEGYTF	TRBJ1-2	TRBV7-8	-	few
TGTGCCATCATGGGGCTGCGGGACTATGGCTACACCTTC	CAIMGLRDYGYTF	TRBJ1-2	TRBV10-3	-	few
TGTGCCAGCAGCTCCCCCAGGGGGGAGACTAATGAAAAACTGTTTTTT	CASSSPRGETNEKLFF	TRBJ1-4	TRBV7-9	TRBD1	-
TGTGCCATCAGTGAGCAGGGCCTCTATGGCTACACCTTC	CAISEQGLYGYTF	TRBJ1-2	TRBV10-3	-	few
TGTGCCAGCAGCTTAGTGAAATACACCGCCACAGATACGCAGTATTTT	CASSLVKYTATDTQYF	TRBJ2-3	TRBV7-2	-	-
TGTGCCAGCAGCCATCGGGGTGGAACAGGGTCACCCCTCCACTTT	CASSHRGGTGSPLHF	TRBJ1-6	TRBV3-1	-	few
TGTGCCAGCAAAACAGGTCGGGAGCTGTTTTTT	CASKTGRELFF	TRBJ2-2	TRBV6-2/TRBV6-3	-	-
TGTGCCAGCAGCCAAGACTCTATCCGCGCGGGGGATACGCAGTATTTT	CASSQDSIRAGDTQYF	TRBJ2-3	TRBV4-2	-	few
TGTGCCAGCAGCAGACCCGGTGACAGGGGGATGAACACTGAAGCTTTCTTT	CASSRPGDRGMNTEAFF	TRBJ1-1	TRBV7-9	TRBD1	-
TGTGCCAGCAGTTTAGGGGGTTATAGGACTGGCACCTACGAGCAGTACTTC	CASSLGGYRTGTYEQYF	TRBJ2-7	TRBV12-3/TRBV12-4	-	few
TGTGCCAGCAGCCCCTCCCCTGACAGGTATGATGGCACTGAAGCTTTCTTT	CASSPSPDRYDGTEAFF	TRBJ1-1	TRBV4-2	-	-
TGCAGCGAAGGGGGCGACTATGGCTACACCTTC	CSEGGDYGYTF	TRBJ1-2	TRBV29-1	TRBD1	few
TGCAGTGCTACTACTATGGGGGGGCAAGAGACCCAGTACTTC	CSATTMGGQETQYF	TRBJ2-5	TRBV20-1	TRBD2	few
TGCGCCAGCAGCCAGGCGGGACAGCGCCACACTGAAGCTTTCTTT	CASSQAGQRHTEAFF	TRBJ1-1	TRBV4-1	TRBD1	-
TGTGCCAGCAGCCCTAGGCTGACTAGCCGAAGGTATTTT	CASSPRLTSRRYF	TRBJ2-3	TRBV7-2	TRBD2	-
TGTGCCAGCAGGATAGCGGGGGGCGGCACAGATACGCAGTATTTT	CASRIAGGGTDTQYF	TRBJ2-3	TRBV12-3/TRBV12-4	TRBD2	many
TGCGCCAGCAGCTTCGGGTTCTATGGCTACACCTTC	CASSFGFYGYTF	TRBJ1-2	TRBV5-1	-	few
TGTGCCTGTAACGGACTAGCGGGCTACGAGCAGTACTTC	CACNGLAGYEQYF	TRBJ2-7	TRBV30	TRBD2	few
TGTGCCAGCAGTGGGACAGGGGCGGGCAATCAGCCCCAGCATTTT	CASSGTGAGNQPQHF	TRBJ1-5	TRBV28	TRBD1	-
TGCGCCAGCAGCTTTGGCAGGGTTGAAGAAAAACTGTTTTTT	CASSFGRVEEKLFF	TRBJ1-4	TRBV5-1	-	-
TGTGCCAGCAGGGAGGGTTACACTGAAGCTTTCTTT	CASREGYTEAFF	TRBJ1-1	TRBV12-3/TRBV12-4	-	-
TGTGCCAGCAGTGAGTCGTCCGGGACTACCACAGATACGCAGTATTTT	CASSESSGTTTDTQYF	TRBJ2-3	TRBV6-4	TRBD2	-
TGTGCCACCTCCCACGGGAGACAGGGGTTATCTGAAGCTTTCTTT	CATSHGRQGLSEAFF	TRBJ1-1	TRBV24-1	TRBD1	-
TGCGCCAGCAGCCAGGGACAGGGACCCTATGGCTACACCTTC	CASSQGQGPYGYTF	TRBJ1-2	TRBV4-3	TRBD1	-
TGTGCCAGCAGCTCGGACAGGAGGGCCGGGGAGCTGTTTTTT	CASSSDRRAGELFF	TRBJ2-2	TRBV12-3/TRBV12-4	-	-
TGCGCCAGCACCCAGCGGGGGGAAGAGACCCAGTACTTC	CASTQRGEETQYF	TRBJ2-5	TRBV5-1	TRBD2	-
TGCAGTGGAAGGGGGACTAATGAAAAACTGTTTTTT	CSGRGTNEKLFF	TRBJ1-4	TRBV20-1	-	few
TGTGCCAGCAGTTACGCCTTCGGGGGCACCGGGGAGCTGTTTTTT	CASSYAFGGTGELFF	TRBJ2-2	TRBV6-5	-	-
TGCGCCAGCAGCCAACTTACAGGGCTAGGTGGCTACACCTTC	CASSQLTGLGGYTF	TRBJ1-2	TRBV4-1	-	few
TGTGCCACCAGCAGAGGAGACAGGGAAGCTTTCTTT	CATSRGDREAFF	TRBJ1-1	TRBV15	-	-
TGTGCCAGCAGTCTACAGGGGGTGGCGGTTGTAGAAAACGAGACCCAGTACTTC	CASSLQGVAVVENETQYF	TRBJ2-5	TRBV12-3/TRBV12-4	TRBD1	few
TGCGCCAGCAGCCAGTCTAGCGGGGGTTACGAGCAGTACTTC	CASSQSSGGYEQYF	TRBJ2-7	TRBV4-1	TRBD2	-
TGCAGCGTTCGGGGGTCGGATGAAGCTTTCTTT	CSVRGSDEAFF	TRBJ1-1	TRBV29-1	-	few
TGTGCCAGCAGCTTAGGGGGAGCGGGGGAAGCCTACAATGAGCAGTTCTTC	CASSLGGAGEAYNEQFF	TRBJ2-1	TRBV7-2	TRBD2	-
TGTGCCAGCATCTCCGGGACCCCGGGGGTGAATGAGCAGTTCTTC	CASISGTPGVNEQFF	TRBJ2-1	TRBV6-2/TRBV6-3	-	-
TGTGCCAGCAGCTTAGCGCGGGACAGCTATTCACCCCTCCACTTT	CASSLARDSYSPLHF	TRBJ1-6	TRBV7-2	TRBD1	-
TGCGCCAGCAGCCGGACTAGCGGGGGAGAAGATACGCAGTATTTT	CASSRTSGGEDTQYF	TRBJ2-3	TRBV5-1	TRBD2	-
TGCAGTCCCCGGGGGGGCCTATCCAGCTCCTACAATGAGCAGTTCTTC	CSPRGGLSSSYNEQFF	TRBJ2-1	TRBV20-1	TRBD2	few
TGTGCCAGCAGTCTCTCTAGCGCCAACACCGGGGAGCTGTTTTTT	CASSLSSANTGELFF	TRBJ2-2	TRBV12-3/TRBV12-4	-	many
TGTGCTAGTAAAGGACCTAGCGGGAACACCGGGGAGCTGTTTTTT	CASKGPSGNTGELFF	TRBJ2-2	TRBV12-5	TRBD2	once
TGCGCCAGCAGCTTTACCGGGACCCGAGGGGAGACCCAGTACTTC	CASSFTGTRGETQYF	TRBJ2-5	TRBV5-1	-	few
TGCAGTGCTAGAGCAATCACGGCGGGGGAGCTGTTTTTT	CSARAITAGELFF	TRBJ2-2	TRBV20-1	-	-